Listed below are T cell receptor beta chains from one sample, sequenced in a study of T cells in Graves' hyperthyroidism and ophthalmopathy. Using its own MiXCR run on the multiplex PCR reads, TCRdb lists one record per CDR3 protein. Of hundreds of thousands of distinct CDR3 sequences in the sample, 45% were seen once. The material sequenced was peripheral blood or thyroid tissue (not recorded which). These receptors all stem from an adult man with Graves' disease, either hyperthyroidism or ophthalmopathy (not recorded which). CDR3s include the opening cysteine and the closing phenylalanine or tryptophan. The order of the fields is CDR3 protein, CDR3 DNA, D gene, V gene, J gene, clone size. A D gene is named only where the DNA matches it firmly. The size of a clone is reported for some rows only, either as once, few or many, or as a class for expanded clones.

CDR3 protein: CASSQVGTTEAFF
CDR3 DNA: TGCGCCAGCAGCCAAGTAGGGACCACTGAAGCTTTCTTT
D gene: NA
V gene: TRBV4-1
J gene: TRBJ1-1
clone size: NA

CDR3 protein: CASSPGGQYNTEAFF
CDR3 DNA: TGTGCCAGCAGCCCCGGCGGCCAATACAACACTGAAGCTTTCTTT
D gene: NA
V gene: TRBV11-2
J gene: TRBJ1-1
clone size: NA

CDR3 protein: CASSTSETQYF
CDR3 DNA: TGTGCCAGCAGTACTAGCGAGACCCAGTACTTC
D gene: NA
V gene: TRBV2
J gene: TRBJ2-5
clone size: many

CDR3 protein: CASSLDRGYSNTEAFF
CDR3 DNA: TGCGCCAGCAGCTTGGACAGGGGATACTCGAACACTGAAGCTTTCTTT
D gene: TRBD1
V gene: TRBV5-1
J gene: TRBJ1-1
clone size: NA

CDR3 protein: CASSLEDRRTSGANVLTF
CDR3 DNA: TGTGCCAGCAGCTTAGAAGACAGGAGGACCTCTGGGGCCAACGTCCTGACTTTC
D gene: NA
V gene: TRBV11-2
J gene: TRBJ2-6
clone size: few

CDR3 protein: CATSESGGRQETQYF
CDR3 DNA: TGTGCCACCAGTGAGTCAGGGGGGCGACAAGAGACCCAGTACTTC
D gene: NA
V gene: TRBV24-1
J gene: TRBJ2-5
clone size: many

CDR3 protein: CASSYSTYISYGYTF
CDR3 DNA: TGTGCCAGCAGTTATTCAACATACATATCGTATGGCTACACCTTC
D gene: NA
V gene: TRBV6-5
J gene: TRBJ1-2
clone size: NA

CDR3 protein: CASSPQRVGQPQHF
CDR3 DNA: TGTGCCAGCTCACCTCAGCGGGTGGGCCAGCCCCAGCATTTT
D gene: NA
V gene: TRBV12-3/TRBV12-4
J gene: TRBJ1-5
clone size: NA

CDR3 protein: CASSYRTAGEAFF
CDR3 DNA: TGCGCCAGCAGCTACAGGACGGCTGGTGAAGCTTTCTTT
D gene: NA
V gene: TRBV5-1
J gene: TRBJ1-1
clone size: few

CDR3 protein: CASSSRLEAEAFF
CDR3 DNA: TGCGCCAGCAGCTCTCGGTTGGAGGCTGAAGCTTTCTTT
D gene: NA
V gene: TRBV5-1
J gene: TRBJ1-1
clone size: few

CDR3 protein: CASSLGARELFF
CDR3 DNA: TGTGCCAGCAGCTTAGGGGCCCGGGAGCTGTTTTTT
D gene: NA
V gene: TRBV12-3/TRBV12-4
J gene: TRBJ2-2
clone size: NA

CDR3 protein: CASRDDRVPSYEQYF
CDR3 DNA: TGTGCCAGCAGAGATGACAGAGTACCATCCTACGAGCAGTACTTC
D gene: NA
V gene: TRBV12-3/TRBV12-4
J gene: TRBJ2-7
clone size: many

CDR3 protein: CASSLSVTGGTEAFF
CDR3 DNA: TGTGCCAGCAGCTTAAGCGTCACAGGGGGCACTGAAGCTTTCTTT
D gene: TRBD1
V gene: TRBV7-2
J gene: TRBJ1-1
clone size: NA

CDR3 protein: CSARQGAGTEAFF
CDR3 DNA: TGCAGTGCTAGACAGGGGGCGGGCACTGAAGCTTTCTTT
D gene: TRBD1
V gene: TRBV20-1
J gene: TRBJ1-1
clone size: NA

CDR3 protein: CASSPDTGNQPQHF
CDR3 DNA: TGTGCCAGCAGTCCAGACACGGGCAATCAGCCCCAGCATTTT
D gene: NA
V gene: TRBV9
J gene: TRBJ1-5
clone size: many

CDR3 protein: CATSRAGGVYTEAFF
CDR3 DNA: TGTGCCACCAGCAGAGCAGGGGGGGTCTACACTGAAGCTTTCTTT
D gene: TRBD1
V gene: TRBV15
J gene: TRBJ1-1
clone size: NA

CDR3 protein: CSFSTGTEAFF
CDR3 DNA: TGCAGCTTTAGTACGGGGACTGAAGCTTTCTTT
D gene: NA
V gene: TRBV29-1
J gene: TRBJ1-1
clone size: NA

CDR3 protein: CSLGGDRTGYTF
CDR3 DNA: TGCAGCTTAGGAGGGGACCGCACGGGCTACACCTTC
D gene: NA
V gene: TRBV29-1
J gene: TRBJ1-2
clone size: NA

CDR3 protein: CASVSRGWTGELFF
CDR3 DNA: TGTGCCAGCGTGTCCCGGGGGTGGACCGGGGAGCTGTTTTTT
D gene: NA
V gene: TRBV2
J gene: TRBJ2-2
clone size: many

CDR3 protein: CASSVGTGGNNQPQHF
CDR3 DNA: TGTGCCAGCAGCGTAGGCACAGGGGGCAACAATCAGCCCCAGCATTTT
D gene: TRBD1
V gene: TRBV9
J gene: TRBJ1-5
clone size: NA

CDR3 protein: CASSSSRDMNTEAFF
CDR3 DNA: TGTGCCAGCAGCTCGTCGCGGGATATGAACACTGAAGCTTTCTTT
D gene: NA
V gene: TRBV7-9
J gene: TRBJ1-1
clone size: many

CDR3 protein: CSALAGGQFEQYF
CDR3 DNA: TGCAGCGCCTTGGCGGGAGGACAATTCGAGCAGTACTTC
D gene: TRBD2
V gene: TRBV29-1
J gene: TRBJ2-7
clone size: NA

CDR3 protein: CASSMPGNSPLHF
CDR3 DNA: TGTGCCAGTAGTATGCCGGGGAATTCACCCCTCCACTTT
D gene: NA
V gene: TRBV19
J gene: TRBJ1-6
clone size: few

CDR3 protein: CAISDTDSYSEQYF
CDR3 DNA: TGTGCCATCAGTGACACCGACTCGTATAGCGAGCAGTACTTC
D gene: NA
V gene: TRBV10-3
J gene: TRBJ2-7
clone size: NA

CDR3 protein: CSAKAQASNYGYTF
CDR3 DNA: TGCAGTGCGAAGGCCCAGGCATCTAACTATGGCTACACCTTC
D gene: NA
V gene: TRBV20-1
J gene: TRBJ1-2
clone size: NA

CDR3 protein: CSARQGTQYF
CDR3 DNA: TGCAGTGCTAGACAGGGGACCCAGTACTTC
D gene: NA
V gene: TRBV20-1
J gene: TRBJ2-5
clone size: few

CDR3 protein: CSARRGAQPQYF
CDR3 DNA: TGCAGTGCTAGGAGGGGAGCTCAGCCCCAGTACTTC
D gene: NA
V gene: TRBV20-1
J gene: TRBJ2-5
clone size: NA

CDR3 protein: CASSFSYGYTLYQETQYF
CDR3 DNA: TGTGCCAGCAGCTTTTCCTATGGCTACACCCTGTACCAAGAGACCCAGTACTTC
D gene: NA
V gene: TRBV7-9
J gene: TRBJ2-5
clone size: NA

CDR3 protein: CAIQPGQGQQDGYTF
CDR3 DNA: TGTGCCATTCAACCGGGACAGGGCCAACAGGATGGCTACACCTTC
D gene: TRBD1
V gene: TRBV10-3
J gene: TRBJ1-2
clone size: many

CDR3 protein: CASSHGFGNQPQHF
CDR3 DNA: TGTGCCAGCAGTCACGGGTTCGGCAATCAGCCCCAGCATTTT
D gene: NA
V gene: TRBV2
J gene: TRBJ1-5
clone size: NA

CDR3 protein: CSARRTSGRWGEQYF
CDR3 DNA: TGCAGTGCAAGACGTACTAGCGGGAGATGGGGCGAGCAGTACTTC
D gene: TRBD2
V gene: TRBV20-1
J gene: TRBJ2-7
clone size: many

CDR3 protein: CATSATGGKYEQYF
CDR3 DNA: TGTGCCACCAGTGCTACAGGGGGAAAATACGAGCAGTACTTC
D gene: TRBD1
V gene: TRBV24-1
J gene: TRBJ2-7
clone size: many

CDR3 protein: CASSWQGRGYTF
CDR3 DNA: TGTGCCAGTAGTTGGCAGGGACGTGGCTACACCTTC
D gene: NA
V gene: TRBV19
J gene: TRBJ1-2
clone size: NA

CDR3 protein: CATSDFGLAGAGPGELFF
CDR3 DNA: TGTGCCACCAGCGATTTTGGACTAGCGGGAGCCGGCCCCGGGGAGCTGTTTTTT
D gene: TRBD2
V gene: TRBV24-1
J gene: TRBJ2-2
clone size: NA

CDR3 protein: CASSKTGSEGMNTEAFF
CDR3 DNA: TGTGCCAGCAGTAAGACAGGTTCGGAGGGCATGAACACTGAAGCTTTCTTT
D gene: NA
V gene: TRBV6-5
J gene: TRBJ1-1
clone size: few

CDR3 protein: CSVVDSYGYTF
CDR3 DNA: TGCAGCGTCGTGGACTCCTATGGCTACACCTTC
D gene: NA
V gene: TRBV29-1
J gene: TRBJ1-2
clone size: NA

CDR3 protein: CASSAPTGPGYTF
CDR3 DNA: TGTGCCAGCAGCGCGCCGACAGGGCCAGGCTACACCTTC
D gene: TRBD1
V gene: TRBV2
J gene: TRBJ1-2
clone size: NA

CDR3 protein: CASSIVSNSPLHF
CDR3 DNA: TGTGCCAGTAGTATTGTCAGCAATTCACCCCTCCACTTT
D gene: NA
V gene: TRBV19
J gene: TRBJ1-6
clone size: few

CDR3 protein: CASSDPGGSYEQYF
CDR3 DNA: TGTGCCAGCAGTGACCCCGGTGGGTCCTACGAGCAGTACTTC
D gene: NA
V gene: TRBV2
J gene: TRBJ2-7
clone size: many

CDR3 protein: CASSPILRRTGINTEAFF
CDR3 DNA: TGTGCCAGCAGCCCAATTTTGAGGAGAACAGGGATTAACACTGAAGCTTTCTTT
D gene: NA
V gene: TRBV7-8
J gene: TRBJ1-1
clone size: NA

CDR3 protein: CACSQVSENEKLFF
CDR3 DNA: TGTGCCTGCAGCCAAGTGTCGGAGAATGAAAAACTGTTTTTT
D gene: NA
V gene: TRBV7-6
J gene: TRBJ1-4
clone size: NA

CDR3 protein: CASSDLDSSYNSPLHF
CDR3 DNA: TGCGCCAGCAGTGACTTAGACAGTTCCTATAATTCACCCCTCCACTTT
D gene: NA
V gene: TRBV10-2
J gene: TRBJ1-6
clone size: few

CDR3 protein: CASSPGDRGSYEQYF
CDR3 DNA: TGCGCCAGCAGCCCGGGGGACAGGGGCTCCTACGAGCAGTATTTC
D gene: TRBD1
V gene: TRBV5-1
J gene: TRBJ2-7
clone size: few

CDR3 protein: CASSPVGTNEKLFF
CDR3 DNA: TGTGCCAGCAGTCCGGTTGGTACTAATGAAAAACTGTTTTTT
D gene: NA
V gene: TRBV28
J gene: TRBJ1-4
clone size: NA

CDR3 protein: CATKMEGVNTEAFF
CDR3 DNA: TGTGCCACTAAAATGGAGGGGGTGAACACTGAAGCTTTCTTT
D gene: NA
V gene: TRBV6-6
J gene: TRBJ1-1
clone size: many

CDR3 protein: CASSMGGTEAFF
CDR3 DNA: TGTGCCAGTAGTATGGGGGGAACTGAAGCTTTCTTT
D gene: NA
V gene: TRBV19
J gene: TRBJ1-1
clone size: NA

CDR3 protein: CSAARDATNEKLFF
CDR3 DNA: TGCAGTGCGGCGCGGGATGCAACTAATGAAAAACTGTTTTTT
D gene: NA
V gene: TRBV20-1
J gene: TRBJ1-4
clone size: few

CDR3 protein: CASLFGGNTEAFF
CDR3 DNA: TGTGCCAGCCTTTTTGGCGGGAACACTGAAGCTTTCTTT
D gene: NA
V gene: TRBV2
J gene: TRBJ1-1
clone size: few

CDR3 protein: CASSEDPSQREAFF
CDR3 DNA: TGTGCCAGCAGTGAAGACCCCTCCCAACGTGAAGCTTTCTTT
D gene: NA
V gene: TRBV6-1
J gene: TRBJ1-1
clone size: NA

CDR3 protein: CAWRPWTGEPGELFF
CDR3 DNA: TGTGCCTGGAGACCCTGGACAGGGGAGCCCGGGGAGCTGTTTTTT
D gene: TRBD1
V gene: TRBV30
J gene: TRBJ2-2
clone size: NA

CDR3 protein: CASSRGTGHLGTQYF
CDR3 DNA: TGTGCCAGCAGCAGAGGGACAGGCCATCTCGGGACCCAGTACTTC
D gene: TRBD1
V gene: TRBV7-9
J gene: TRBJ2-5
clone size: NA

CDR3 protein: CAVRGLETQYF
CDR3 DNA: TGTGCCGTCCGGGGGCTGGAGACCCAGTACTTC
D gene: NA
V gene: TRBV7-9
J gene: TRBJ2-5
clone size: NA

CDR3 protein: CASSYFRTGGSEQYF
CDR3 DNA: TGTGCCAGCAGTTACTTCAGGACAGGGGGCTCCGAGCAGTACTTC
D gene: TRBD1
V gene: TRBV6-1
J gene: TRBJ2-7
clone size: few

CDR3 protein: CAINVSPNEKLFF
CDR3 DNA: TGTGCCATCAATGTCAGCCCTAATGAAAAACTGTTTTTT
D gene: NA
V gene: TRBV10-3
J gene: TRBJ1-4
clone size: many